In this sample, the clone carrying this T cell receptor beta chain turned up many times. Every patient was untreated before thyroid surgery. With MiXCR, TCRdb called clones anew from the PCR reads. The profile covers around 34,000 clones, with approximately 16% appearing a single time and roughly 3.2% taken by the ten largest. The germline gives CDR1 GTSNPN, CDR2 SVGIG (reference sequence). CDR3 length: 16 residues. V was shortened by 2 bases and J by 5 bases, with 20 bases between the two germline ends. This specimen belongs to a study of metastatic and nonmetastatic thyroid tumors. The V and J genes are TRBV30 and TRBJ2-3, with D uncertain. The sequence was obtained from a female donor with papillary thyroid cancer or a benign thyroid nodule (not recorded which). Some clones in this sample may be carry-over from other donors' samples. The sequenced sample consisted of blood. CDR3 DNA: TGTGCCTGGAGTTTCAGCCTTGAGAGCCCCCAAGATACGCAGTATTTT. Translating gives CAWSFSLESPQDTQYF.